The present entry profiles one T cell receptor (beta chain) with its context. An end of the junction differs from the germline gene, which may be a read error. TCRdb's copy holds only in-frame clones and misses some; the assay was immunoSEQ multiplex PCR. Of 97,000 or so clones listed, just over 90% are singletons. This entry is derived from a study of control samples from healthy donors and cancer patients. CDR1 is SGHDT and CDR2 is YYEEEE in the germline V gene. The CDR3 has 11 amino acids. The sequenced material came from blood. The rearrangement uses TRBV5-6 and TRBJ1-2; a weak D match, TRBD1 (6 bases). The sequence derives from a woman younger than 35 in good health. CDR3 amino acids: CASSFETGHCF. Here the CDR3 DNA reads TGTGCCAGCAGCTTCGAAACAGGGCATTGCTTC.